This record concerns one TCR beta chain sequence. Methods used by the authors: It was from reference gene primer amplification that nucleated cell counts were estimated. Sequencing used immunoSEQ multiplex PCR; TCRdb keeps in-frame clones, though not all of them. V, J and clone size derive from that table, while D and trimming were established from the DNA sequence. Counted here are 150,000 to 200,000 clones, 80% to 90% occurring once; the ten biggest clones make up 1.5% to 2%. The data are from a study of blood T cell repertoires in COVID-19. Study-level information: COVID-19 samples collected from the United States, Italy and Spain covered acute and convalescent phases. Nucleic acid was either cDNA or gDNA, and it came from T cells, B-cell-depleted T cells, or PBMCs.

From germline, CDR1 is MGHDK and CDR2 SYGVNS. The V end lost 5 bases, the J end lost 1 base, and 11 bases lay between the germline ends. The CDR3 consists of 14 residues. The sample was peripheral blood. The receptor was isolated from a man younger than 35 who had recovered from COVID-19. The chain recombines TRBV25-1 with TRBJ2-5, with a weak D call TRBD1 (7 bases). The CDR3 DNA follows: TGTGCCAGCAGTCGCGGGACAGCCCAAGAGACCCAGTACTTC. Encoded protein: CASSRGTAQETQYF.